These 20 T cell receptor beta chains were sequenced from one sample in a study of patients and donors after allogeneic stem cell transplantation. TCRdb used MiXCR to reprocess the RT-PCR reads, holding one entry per CDR3 protein. This sample has about 960,000 distinct CDR3 sequences; more than 15% occur once, and the top ten carry roughly 6%. The sample consisted of blood, either unsorted or a sorted T cell fraction (not recorded which). The source is a human donor who was either an allogeneic HSCT recipient or a stem cell or donor lymphocyte infusion donor (not recorded which). It is not recorded whose cells these are; they may come from a transplant donor.

This clonotype was detected a few times. The chain uses TRBV12-5 and TRBJ2-3; D possibly corresponds to TRBD1 (5 bases). With 4 bases removed from V and 4 bases from J, the gap between germline ends came to 15 bases. This CDR3 is 15 amino acids long. Germline assignment: CDR1 LGHNT and CDR2 FRNRAP. Written as DNA, the CDR3 is TGTGCTAGTGGTTCGGAAGCTAGGGGTGCAGATACGCAGTATTTT. As protein: CASGSEARGADTQYF.

V usage is TRBV6-1 and J usage is TRBJ2-4; D unclear. The CDR3 totals 13 residues. Deletions cut 1 base from V and 9 bases from J, with 10 bases between. Germline V gene data show CDR1 as MNHNS and CDR2 as SASEGT. The CDR3, as DNA: TGTGCCAGCAGTGAAGAAGGTACTGGCATTCAGTACTTC. Residues: CASSEEGTGIQYF.

The genes are TRBV20-1 and TRBJ2-1; the match to TRBD2 covers 10 bases. The CDR3 has 15 residues. After removal of 2 bases from V and 2 bases from J, the junction contained 3 bases not matched to a gene. Germline V gene data show CDR1 as DFQATT and CDR2 as SNEGSKA (reference sequence). The CDR3, as DNA: TGCAGTGCTAGAAGGACTAGCGGTCCCTACAATGAGCAGTTCTTC. Amino acid sequence: CSARRTSGPYNEQFF.

This clonotype was observed a few times. The CDR3 DNA reads as TGCGCCAGCAGCCCGTGGGCTAGCGGGGACTCGAGCACAGATACGCAGTATTTT. Amino acid sequence: CASSPWASGDSSTDTQYF. The chain links TRBV5-1 to TRBJ2-3; 9 bases map to TRBD2. The CDR3 is 18 residues long. The V gene end was trimmed by 4 bases and the J gene end by 0 bases; junction bases not matched to a gene: 12. Germline V lookup: CDR1 SGHRS, CDR2 YFSETQ.

The J gene is TRBJ1-6, the V gene TRBV4-1, with D unclear. V dropped 2 bases and J dropped 4 bases, with 12 bases sitting between them. Per the germline V gene, CDR1 is MGHRA and CDR2 is YSYEKL. The CDR3 contains 16 residues. The CDR3 sequence is CASSQNRGSYNSPLHF. The CDR3 DNA reads TGCGCCAGCAGCCAAAACAGAGGATCATATAATTCACCCCTCCACTTT.

The chain carries TRBV5-6 and TRBJ2-7; D unresolved. V shed 0 bases and J shed 9 bases, with 10 bases lying between them. The CDR3 extends over 12 amino acids. Germline CDR1 SGHDT, CDR2 YYEEEE. CDR3 residues: CASSLGRVGQYF. CDR3 DNA: TGTGCCAGCAGCTTGGGACGGGTGGGGCAGTACTTC.

This clonotype was found a few times. This sequence joins TRBV30 and TRBJ2-1; 8 bases are a match to TRBD1. The CDR3 is 10 residues long. Trimming cost V 8 bases and J 12 bases; bases outside gene matches: 6. Germline values: CDR1 GTSNPN, CDR2 SVGIG (reference sequence). CDR3 protein: CAGLQGVQFF. CDR3 bases: TGTGCCGGGTTACAGGGGGTGCAGTTCTTC.

J is TRBJ2-3 and V is TRBV24-1, with D possibly TRBD2 on 6 matching bases. The germline CDR1 and CDR2 sequences are KGHDR and SFDVKD. This CDR3 region has 13 residues. The V end lost 9 bases, the J end lost 2 bases, and 11 bases lay between the germline ends. CDR3 residues: CATRDSATDTQYF. CDR3 bases: TGTGCCACCCGGGACTCCGCCACAGATACGCAGTATTTT.

The rearrangement joins TRBV7-9 to TRBJ2-1; 12 nucleotides align to TRBD2. V was clipped by 6 bases and J by 0 bases; unmatched bases: 3. The CDR3 extends over 16 amino acids. Germline CDR1 SEHNR, CDR2 FQNEAQ (reference sequence). The DNA of the CDR3 is TGTGCCAGCAGAGAGGGACTAGCGGGCTCCTACAATGAGCAGTTCTTC. Translating it yields CASREGLAGSYNEQFF.

The rearrangement joins TRBV2 to TRBJ1-1, with 8 bases identical to TRBD1. Germline V lookup: CDR1 SNHLY, CDR2 FYNNEI. The CDR3 is 16 amino acids. V lost 5 bases to trimming and J lost 3 bases; unmatched junction nucleotides: 11. CDR3 residues: CASSPGQGGRDTEAFF. As DNA, the CDR3 is TGTGCCAGCAGTCCCGGACAGGGAGGTCGGGACACTGAAGCTTTCTTT.

This clonotype was found a few times. The chain joins TRBV12-3 or TRBV12-4 to TRBJ2-4, with a tentative D call TRBD1 (6 bases). The CDR3 consists of 15 residues. V lost 6 bases, J lost 0 bases, and 12 bases lay in between. CDR3 DNA: TGTGCCAGCAGCAGAGACAGGATAGCCAAAAACATTCAGTACTTC. Its translation: CASSRDRIAKNIQYF.

This clonotype has more than one count but fewer than ten. For the CDR3, the DNA is TGTGCCAGCAGCTTCATTCCTAGGACAGGGGGCAAATACTCCTACAATGAGCAGTTCTTC. Its translation: CASSFIPRTGGKYSYNEQFF. The chain joins TRBV7-3 to TRBJ2-1; TRBD1 agrees at 11 bases. The trim removed 3 bases at V and 0 bases at J, leaving 13 bases unmatched. Germline values: CDR1 SGHTA, CDR2 FQGTGA. The CDR3 consists of 20 residues.

The chain uses TRBV25-1 and TRBJ1-6, with D hard to call. The CDR3 is 14 residues long. In germline, CDR1 is MGHDK, CDR2 SYGVNS. The germline V and J ends were trimmed by 2 bases and 7 bases, with 9 bases remaining between them. The CDR3, as DNA: TGTGCCAGCAGTGAACGTAGCCGGAATTCACCCCTCCACTTT. Its translation is CASSERSRNSPLHF. Variable domain in full (rest from reference TRBV25-1 and TRBJ1-6): EADIYQTPRYLVIGTGKKITLECSQTMGHDKMYWYQQDPGMELHLIHYSYGVNSTEKGDLSSESTVSRIRTEHFPLTLESARPSHTSQYLCASSERSRNSPLHFGNGTRLTVT.

This chain joins TRBV20-1 and TRBJ2-5; D not resolved. This CDR3 spans 13 amino acids. In germline, CDR1 is DFQATT, CDR2 SNEGSKA (reference sequence). Trimming shortened V by 6 bases and J by 2 bases, and 13 bases separated the two germline ends. CDR3 protein: CSAADLLQETQYF. The CDR3 coding sequence is TGCAGTGCGGCCGACCTTCTTCAAGAGACCCAGTACTTC.

This clonotype appeared a few times. The V gene is TRBV4-3, the J gene TRBJ1-1, with a possible D match to TRBD1 (5 bases). There are 12 residues in the CDR3. CDR1 is LGHNA, CDR2 YSLEER, per germline. V lost 6 bases, J lost 10 bases, and 15 bases lay in between. CDR3 in DNA: TGCGCCAGCAGGCAACTGGGACGGAGAGCTTTCTTT. This translates into CASRQLGRRAFF.

In its sample, this clonotype was seen many times. The chain couples TRBV5-1 to TRBJ2-4; D not certain. The V gene lost 0 bases and the J gene lost 4 bases, with 14 bases spanning the gap. CDR1 SGHRS and CDR2 YFSETQ come from the germline V gene. CDR3 size: 16 residues. CDR3: CASSLEGGARKNIQYF. Here the CDR3 DNA reads TGCGCCAGCAGCTTGGAAGGCGGAGCACGAAAAAACATTCAGTACTTC.

The chain has TRBV6-2 or TRBV6-3 and TRBJ2-3; D gene ambiguous. This CDR3 region has 14 residues. With 7 bases removed from V and 8 bases from J, the gap between germline ends came to 19 bases. Germline assignment: CDR1 MNHEY and CDR2 SVGEGT. CDR3 sequence: CASMEERASGTQYF. CDR3 DNA sequence: TGTGCCAGCATGGAAGAACGGGCCTCGGGTACGCAGTATTTT.

This clonotype was picked up a small number of times. The chain is built from TRBV15 and TRBJ1-4; maybe TRBD1 (5 bases). There are 13 residues in the CDR3. Trimming pared 0 bases from V and 9 bases from J, leaving 8 bases between. Germline V gene data show CDR1 as LNHNV and CDR2 as YYDKDF (reference sequence). CDR3 sequence: CATSRDSGKKLFF. The CDR3 DNA reads as TGTGCCACCAGCAGAGATTCAGGGAAAAAACTGTTTTTT.

This clonotype was detected only a few times. The J gene is TRBJ2-7, the V gene TRBV6-1, with TRBD2 identical over 12 bases. This CDR3 has 14 residues. The V gene's germline CDR1 is MNHNS and CDR2 SASEGT. J lost 2 bases, V lost 7 bases, and 3 bases had no gene match. This CDR3 reads CASTGLAGTYEQYF. The CDR3 nucleotides read TGTGCCAGCACTGGACTAGCGGGGACCTACGAGCAGTACTTC.

In its sample, this clonotype was seen a few times. The chain is built from TRBV20-1 and TRBJ2-1; TRBD2 aligns across 7 bases. V lost 5 bases to trimming and J lost 1 base; unmatched junction nucleotides: 5. The CDR3 extends over 14 amino acids. The V gene's germline CDR1 is DFQATT and CDR2 SNEGSKA (reference sequence). DNA for the CDR3: TGCAGTGCTCCGGCTAGCGGATCCTACAATGAGCAGTTCTTC. Translation: CSAPASGSYNEQFF.